The 20 T cell receptor beta chains below were found in one sample sequenced in a study of blood T cell repertoires in COVID-19. Measured with immunoSEQ multiplex PCR; TCRdb has only the in-frame clones, and not every one. The table has more than 110,000 clones, over 75% seen once. What was sequenced was peripheral blood. These TCRs come from a human donor in a cohort sampled during active COVID-19.

The chain employs TRBV27 and TRBJ2-7, with TRBD1 as a possible D gene (7 bases). The CDR3 covers 14 residues. The V end was cut by 5 bases, the J end by 3 bases, with 14 bases between. Germline loops: CDR1 MNHEY, CDR2 SMNVEV (reference sequence). The CDR3 is CASSPDRDFYEQYV. In nucleotides, the CDR3 is TGTGCCAGCAGTCCTGACAGGGACTTCTACGAGCAGTACGTC.

V and J are TRBV6-5 and TRBJ2-1; 9 bases are a match to TRBD2. The trim removed 7 bases at V and 9 bases at J, leaving 13 bases unmatched. Germline CDR1 MNHEY, CDR2 SVGAGI. The CDR3 spans 15 residues. The CDR3 sequence is CASIEIAGVSGEQFF. The CDR3 DNA is TGTGCCAGCATCGAGATAGCGGGGGTCTCGGGTGAGCAGTTCTTC.

The chain combines TRBV15 with TRBJ1-1; TRBD1 matches at 8 bases. CDR1 and CDR2 (germline): LNHNV, YYDKDF (reference sequence). The junction had 5 bases not matched to a gene; V was cut back by 6 bases and J by 2 bases. This CDR3 is 14 amino acids long. The CDR3 coding sequence is TGTGCCACCAGGTCAGGACAGGGAAACACTGAAGCTTTCTTT. Its protein is CATRSGQGNTEAFF.

The V gene is TRBV7-9, the J gene TRBJ2-1; 8 positions match TRBD2. Losses at the gene ends were 5 bases for V and 4 bases for J; bases not matched to a gene: 4. The CDR3 sequence is 14 residues long. Germline V lookup: CDR1 SEHNR, CDR2 FQNEAQ (reference sequence). The CDR3 loop reads CASSVSGSYNEQFF. CDR3 nucleotide sequence: TGTGCCAGCAGCGTAAGCGGGAGTTACAATGAGCAGTTCTTC. Filled out from reference TRBV7-9 and TRBJ2-1, the complete variable domain reads DTGVSQNPRHKITKRGQNVTFRCDPISEHNRLYWYRQTLGQGPEFLTYFQNEAQLEKSRLLSDRFSAERPKGSFSTLEIQRTEQGDSAMYLCASSVSGSYNEQFFGPGTRLTVL.

With regard to this clone: It is unclear where the CDR3 begins or ends on the DNA, so no DNA is shown, and the CDR3 is as TCRdb lists it. This chain uses TRBV21-1 with TRBJ2-2; no DNA check was done on the table's D call, TRBD1. TRBV21-1 is a listed pseudogene. A total of 16 residues make up the CDR3, ends included. The CDR3 spells CASSKVGTGNTGELFF.

The rearrangement joins TRBV5-1 to TRBJ1-1; D may be TRBD1 (5 bases). Per germline, CDR1 SGHRS and CDR2 YFSETQ. This CDR3 region has 14 residues. Trimming removed 0 bases from V and 7 bases from J, with 13 bases in between. The CDR3 DNA follows: TGCGCCAGCAGCTTGGCCGGGGGGTGGGATGAAGCTTTCTTT. It codes for CASSLAGGWDEAFF.

This clone occurred a few times. Other DNA sequences within the sample encode an identical CDR3. The chain joins TRBV5-1 to TRBJ1-1; possible D gene TRBD1, 6 bases. The ends were cut back, 2 bases at V and 1 base at J, with 9 bases in the middle. This CDR3 comprises 14 residues. CDR1 is SGHRS and CDR2 is YFSETQ in the germline V gene. The CDR3 DNA follows: TGCGCCAGCAGCTTACAGGGTACGAACACTGAAGCTTTCTTT. Residues: CASSLQGTNTEAFF.

The gene calls are TRBV11-2 and TRBJ1-3; no definite D call. Germline CDR1 reads SGHAT; CDR2 reads FQNNGV. V lost 5 bases and J 2 bases, leaving 10 bases between the germline ends. CDR3 length: 14 residues. The CDR3 here is CASSRHSTGNTIYF. CDR3 sequence (DNA): TGTGCCAGCAGCCGACACAGTACTGGAAACACCATATATTTT.

This clone was counted a few times. The sample holds other DNA sequences that translate to the same CDR3. This chain connects TRBV7-2 to TRBJ2-2; D call uncertain. Germline CDR1 reads SGHTA; CDR2 reads FQGNSA. Trimming took 6 bases from V and 2 from J, leaving 10 bases between them. This CDR3 has 14 amino acids. The CDR3 bases are TGTGCCAGCAGTCGAGACTCAAACACCGGGGAGCTGTTTTTT. As protein: CASSRDSNTGELFF.

This chain joins TRBV19 and TRBJ1-1, with D tentatively TRBD1 (6 bases). Germline V gene lookup returns CDR1 LNHDA and CDR2 SQIVND (reference sequence). This CDR3 has 14 amino acids. V was clipped by 5 bases and J by 3 bases, with 13 bases between them. Here the CDR3 reads CASSHYRDHTEAFF. CDR3 sequence (DNA): TGTGCCAGTAGTCATTACAGGGATCACACTGAAGCTTTCTTT.

This clone was picked up one time. V usage is TRBV9 and J usage is TRBJ2-3; 7 bases map to TRBD2. V lost 4 bases and J lost 0; bases outside the gene matches: 8. The CDR3 consists of 16 residues. Germline loops: CDR1 SGDLS, CDR2 YYNGEE. CDR3 in amino acids: CASSTQLALSTDTQYF. The CDR3 DNA follows: TGTGCCAGCAGCACCCAACTAGCGCTTAGCACAGATACGCAGTATTTT.

This clone was counted a single time. The CDR3 bases are TGCGCCAGCAGCCAACCCGCAGGCGAATCTAACTATGGCTACACCTTC. This codes for CASSQPAGESNYGYTF. This chain joins TRBV4-1 and TRBJ1-2; D not certain. CDR1 is MGHRA and CDR2 is YSYEKL in the germline V gene. The CDR3 sequence is 16 residues long. V shed 2 bases and J shed 0 bases, with 13 bases lying between them.

The chain joins TRBV1 to TRBJ1-6; TRBD1 was called by the table and not checked on the DNA. TRBV1 is a pseudogene segment. The CDR3 loop spans 12 amino acids. CDR3 coding DNA: TGCACCAGCAGCCATCTCCGGGACAGGCTTCACTTT. It yields the protein CTSSHLRDRLHF.

This chain connects TRBV3-1 (or the pseudogene TRBV3-2) to TRBJ1-1; 8 positions match TRBD1. The CDR3 spans 14 residues. V lost 3 bases to trimming and J lost 1 base; unmatched junction nucleotides: 1. The V gene's germline CDR1 is LGHDT and CDR2 YNNKEL (reference sequence). The CDR3 spells CASSHGQGNTEAFF. In DNA form, the CDR3 reads TGTGCCAGCAGCCACGGACAGGGGAACACTGAAGCTTTCTTT.

This rearrangement joins TRBV27 to TRBJ2-1; 8 positions agree with TRBD2. CDR3 length equals 15 residues. V shed 1 base and J 7 bases; nucleotides not matched to a gene: 6. CDR1 and CDR2 (germline): MNHEY, SMNVEV (reference sequence). The CDR3 reads CASSLFGRAGNEQFF. The CDR3 nucleotides are TGTGCCAGCAGTTTATTCGGGAGGGCAGGGAATGAGCAGTTCTTC.

V gene TRBV5-1 combines with J gene TRBJ2-1; TRBD2 might be the D (6 bases). Between the trimmed V and J ends, which lost 5 bases and 5 bases, there was a span of 11 bases. This CDR3 has 13 amino acids. The V gene's germline CDR1 is SGHRS and CDR2 YFSETQ. CDR3 nucleotide sequence: TGCGCCAGCAGGTACCGACTAGACAATGAGCAGTTCTTC. The encoded protein is CASRYRLDNEQFF.

This chain uses TRBV24-1 with TRBJ2-3; 8 bases match TRBD1. Looked up from germline, CDR1 is KGHDR and CDR2 is SFDVKD. With V trimmed by 3 bases and J by 1 base, 2 bases remained unmatched. The CDR3 totals 15 residues. The DNA of the CDR3 is TGTGCCACCAGTGATCCGGGACAGGGCACAGATACGCAGTATTTT. Translating gives CATSDPGQGTDTQYF.

This rearrangement joins TRBV30 to TRBJ2-6, with D maybe TRBD1 (6 bases). V was pared by 0 bases and J by 3 bases, with 15 bases between. This CDR3 contains 17 residues. Germline CDR1 reads GTSNPN; CDR2 reads SVGIG (reference sequence). The DNA of the CDR3 is TGTGCCTGGAGTGTTGGGGCAGGGGCTCGTGGGGCCAACGTCCTGACTTTC. This codes for CAWSVGAGARGANVLTF.

The rearrangement uses TRBV19 and TRBJ1-1; 8 nucleotides agree with TRBD1. This CDR3 is built from 14 residues. V lost 1 base, J lost 3 bases, and 1 base stayed unmatched. Germline V gene data show CDR1 as LNHDA and CDR2 as SQIVND (reference sequence). The DNA for the CDR3 is TGTGCCAGTAGTATAGGACAGGGGCACACTGAAGCTTTCTTT. It encodes CASSIGQGHTEAFF. Full variable domain (rest looked up from reference TRBV19 and TRBJ1-1): DGGITQSPKYLFRKEGQNVTLSCEQNLNHDAMYWYRQDPGQGLRLIYYSQIVNDFQKGDIAEGYSVSREKKESFPLTVTSAQKNPTAFYLCASSIGQGHTEAFFGQGTRLTVV.

In its sample, this clone was seen a few times. In DNA form, the CDR3 reads TGTGCCAGCAGCTTGGGGAGCCGGGTCCAAGAGACCCAGTACTTC. Translated, it gives CASSLGSRVQETQYF. The chain couples TRBV7-8 to TRBJ2-5; D is perhaps TRBD2 (5 bases). CDR3 length: 15 residues. The germline V gene has CDR1 SGHVS and CDR2 FQNEAQ. Trimming stripped 3 bases from V and 1 base from J, with 12 bases between.